The 25 T cell receptor beta chains given below trace back to one sample, sequenced in a study of shared clonotypes between healthy human individuals. Sequencing was performed with immunoSEQ multiplex PCR; in TCRdb, only in-frame clones are kept and a portion is missing. Of a few hundred thousand clones listed, around 77% were seen once; the top ten hold 9.5% to 15%. Sequenced input: PBMCs. The receptors shown here come from a middle-aged woman in good health. Some clones in this sample may be carry-over from other donors' samples.

The rearrangement joins TRBV29-1 to TRBJ1-1; 8 bases match TRBD1. J gave up 7 bases and V 3 bases, and 4 bases lay outside the gene matches. Germline V gene data show CDR1 as SQVTM and CDR2 as ANQGSEA. This CDR3 is 12 amino acids long. DNA of the CDR3: TGCAGCGTTGATCAGGGGGCAGTTGAAGCTTTCTTT. Its translation: CSVDQGAVEAFF.

On this clone: In the same sample, other DNA sequences code for this CDR3. The rearrangement joins TRBV28 to TRBJ2-7; D might be TRBD2 (6 bases). V was trimmed by 7 bases and J by 0 bases, leaving 7 bases between them. CDR1 is MDHEN and CDR2 is SYDVKM in the germline V gene. The CDR3 has 12 residues. The CDR3 nucleotides read TGTGCCAGCACGCGGGGCTCCTACGAGCAGTACTTC. Residues: CASTRGSYEQYF.

This clone was seen just once. The rearrangement joins TRBV28 to TRBJ1-2; TRBD1 is a possible D gene (5 bases). Germline CDR1 and CDR2: MDHEN and SYDVKM. This CDR3 is 17 amino acids long. Trimming pared 3 bases from V and 1 base from J, leaving 18 bases between. The CDR3 protein is CASSFLEPGTYNYGYTF. For the CDR3, the DNA is TGTGCCAGCAGTTTCTTGGAGCCCGGGACCTATAACTATGGCTACACCTTC.

This rearrangement joins TRBV14 to TRBJ1-1, with a tentative D call TRBD1 (5 bases). There are 14 residues in the CDR3. Trimming pared 1 base from V and 4 bases from J, leaving 10 bases between. Germline V gene lookup returns CDR1 SGHDN and CDR2 FVKESK. The CDR3 DNA reads as TGTGCCAGCAGCCAAGTTCGGGGGTCCACTGAAGCTTTCTTT. This translates into CASSQVRGSTEAFF.

This clone turned up a few times. V usage is TRBV5-1 and J usage is TRBJ1-1, with 8 nucleotides matching TRBD1. Trimming at V came to 4 bases and at J to 4 bases, leaving 9 bases not matched to a gene. The CDR3 is made up of 15 amino acids. CDR1 is SGHRS and CDR2 is YFSETQ in the germline V gene. CDR3 amino acids: CASSGTQGGATEAFF. The CDR3 region has the DNA TGCGCCAGCAGCGGAACACAGGGGGGAGCCACTGAAGCTTTCTTT.

The rearrangement uses TRBV28 and TRBJ1-4; D remains unclear. The CDR3 covers 16 residues. V was shortened by 1 base and J by 2 bases, with 11 bases between the two germline ends. Per germline, CDR1 MDHEN and CDR2 SYDVKM. In DNA form, the CDR3 reads TGTGCCAGCAGTTTATTGGCGGATACCACTAATGAAAAACTGTTTTTT. Translating it yields CASSLLADTTNEKLFF.

This chain joins TRBV5-4 and TRBJ2-7, with TRBD2 matching over 8 bases. The ends lost 5 bases at V and 1 base at J; junction bases unmatched: 5. Germline V gene lookup returns CDR1 SGHNT and CDR2 YYREEE (reference sequence). The CDR3 length is 14 residues. The CDR3 DNA sequence: TGTGCCAGCAGTCGGGAGGGGGGATCCTACGAGCAGTACTTC. This sequence encodes CASSREGGSYEQYF.

Concerning this clone: With a much larger clone just one base away, this may be a read error. Other DNA sequences in this specimen translate into the identical CDR3. The genes are TRBV5-6 and TRBJ1-1; D gene uncertain. CDR1 is SGHDT and CDR2 is YYEEEE in the germline V gene. The CDR3 sequence is 13 residues long. In DNA, the CDR3 is TGTGCCAGCAGCTTGGCGGCAAACACCGAAGCTTTCTTT. This encodes CASSLAANTEAFF.

This clone has a handful of counts. V usage is TRBV10-3 and J usage is TRBJ2-3; D is possibly TRBD2 (7 bases). V was pared by 0 bases and J by 6 bases, with 10 bases between. In germline, CDR1 is ENHRY, CDR2 SYGVKD. This CDR3 spans 14 amino acids. The CDR3 region is CAISESGGGDTQYF. CDR3 sequence (DNA): TGTGCCATCAGTGAGTCAGGGGGAGGGGATACGCAGTATTTT.

This CDR3 reads CASSPQGFTDTQYF. CDR3 DNA sequence: TGTGCCAGCTCACCACAGGGGTTTACCGATACGCAGTATTTT. This sequence joins TRBV18 and TRBJ2-3; weak D call: TRBD1 (5 bases). The CDR3 runs to 14 residues. Per the germline V gene, CDR1 is KGHSH and CDR2 is LQKENI. V was cut by 1 base and J by 6 bases, with 11 bases left in between.

The chain carries TRBV7-9 and TRBJ1-2; tentatively, D is TRBD1 (5 bases). Germline CDR1 and CDR2: SEHNR and FQNEAQ (reference sequence). CDR3 size: 14 residues. Trimming took 0 bases from V and 4 from J, leaving 9 bases between them. CDR3 sequence: CASSLASTGYGYTF. The CDR3 bases are TGTGCCAGCAGCTTAGCGAGCACAGGCTATGGCTACACCTTC.

The V and J genes are TRBV6-6 and TRBJ1-5; D not certain. The CDR3 length is 15 residues. Germline lookup yields CDR1 MNHNY and CDR2 SVGAGI (reference sequence). V lost 4 bases, J lost 0 bases, and 10 bases lay in between. The CDR3 coding sequence is TGTGCCAGCAGTTTTGGGAGCCATAGCAATCAGCCCCAGCATTTT. It yields the protein CASSFGSHSNQPQHF.

This chain joins TRBV28 and TRBJ2-1; 10 positions agree with TRBD2. This CDR3 is 17 amino acids long. After removal of 8 bases from V and 0 bases from J, the junction contained 10 bases not matched to a gene. Germline-derived CDR1 and CDR2 are MDHEN and SYDVKM. As DNA, the CDR3 is TGTGCCAGCGCCTCCCCCGCTAGCGGGAGCTCCTACAATGAGCAGTTCTTC. Translating it yields CASASPASGSSYNEQFF.

This clone appeared a single time. The chain carries TRBV11-3 and TRBJ2-1; 9 bases map to TRBD2. After removal of 1 base from V and 9 bases from J, the junction contained 7 bases not matched to a gene. CDR3 length: 15 amino acids. Per germline, CDR1 SGHNT and CDR2 YENEEA. The chain's CDR3 is CASSLGGRAVSEQFF. For the CDR3, the DNA is TGTGCCAGCAGCTTAGGCGGGAGGGCCGTAAGTGAGCAGTTCTTC.

The rearrangement links TRBV7-2 to TRBJ2-1, with 8 bases fitting TRBD2. Germline CDR1 reads SGHTA; CDR2 reads FQGNSA. The CDR3 loop spans 13 amino acids. V gave up 5 bases and J gave up 3 bases; unmatched junction bases: 0. The CDR3 nucleotides read TGTGCCAGCAGCGGGACTAGCTACAATGAGCAGTTCTTC. This translates into CASSGTSYNEQFF.

This chain uses TRBV6-1 with TRBJ1-2; D gene ambiguous. The CDR3 covers 13 residues. Per the germline V gene, CDR1 is MNHNS and CDR2 is SASEGT. Between the trimmed V and J ends, which lost 6 bases and 8 bases, there was a span of 16 bases. CDR3 bases: TGTGCCAGCAGGGCAGAGTCGGTTCGGGGCTACACCTTC. This encodes CASRAESVRGYTF.

The rearrangement links TRBV6-4 to TRBJ2-1; 9 bases are shared with TRBD2. Germline V CDR1 and CDR2: MRHNA, SNTAGT. V was pared by 6 bases and J by 4 bases, with 7 bases of the junction left unmatched. The length of the CDR3 is 15 residues. The CDR3 loop is CASSSTSGPYNEQFF. The CDR3, as DNA: TGTGCCAGCAGCTCGACTAGCGGCCCGTACAATGAGCAGTTCTTC.

This clone was detected only a few times. CDR3: CASSIGTSGAGETQYF. CDR3 nucleotides: TGTGCCAGTAGTATAGGGACTAGCGGGGCGGGGGAGACCCAGTACTTC. The V and J genes are TRBV19 and TRBJ2-5, with 12 nucleotides matching TRBD2. CDR1 and CDR2 from the germline V gene are LNHDA and SQIVND (reference sequence). The CDR3 has 16 residues. J was trimmed by 5 bases and V by 1 base; bases with no gene match: 5. The full variable domain, in which reference TRBV19 and TRBJ2-5 provide the parts outside the CDR3, is DGGITQSPKYLFRKEGQNVTLSCEQNLNHDAMYWYRQDPGQGLRLIYYSQIVNDFQKGDIAEGYSVSREKKESFPLTVTSAQKNPTAFYLCASSIGTSGAGETQYFGPGTRLLVL.

The chain carries TRBV4-2 and TRBJ2-7; TRBD2 matches 8 bases. Germline V gives CDR1 LGHNA, CDR2 YNFKEQ. The CDR3 sequence is 15 residues long. With 2 bases clipped from V and 7 bases from J, the junction kept 10 bases outside the gene matches. The CDR3 region has the DNA TGTGCCAGCAGCCAATTACTTAGCGGGATAGGGGAGCAGTACTTC. Translating gives CASSQLLSGIGEQYF.

At least ten counts were recorded for this clone. The J gene is TRBJ2-7, the V gene TRBV19, with 10 bases matching TRBD2. This CDR3 comprises 14 residues. The V and J ends lost 3 bases and 7 bases, in that order; junction bases with no gene match: 6. Germline CDR1 is LNHDA and CDR2 is SQIVND (reference sequence). CDR3 residues: CASSITSGVGEQYF. In DNA, the CDR3 is TGTGCCAGTAGTATCACTAGCGGGGTCGGAGAGCAGTACTTC.

This clone was detected only once. This chain joins TRBV7-6 and TRBJ2-3; TRBD2 aligns across 10 bases. The CDR3 spans 15 residues. J was trimmed by 0 bases and V by 5 bases; bases with no gene match: 2. In germline, CDR1 is SGHVS, CDR2 FNYEAQ. The CDR3 nucleotides read TGTGCCAGCAGCAAACTAGCGGGGAGCACAGATACGCAGTATTTT. This encodes CASSKLAGSTDTQYF.

The chain employs TRBV5-1 and TRBJ1-6; 9 nucleotides agree with TRBD1. This CDR3 comprises 14 residues. After removal of 4 bases from V and 5 bases from J, the junction contained 1 base not matched to a gene. From germline, CDR1 is SGHRS and CDR2 YFSETQ. In nucleotides, the CDR3 is TGCGCCAGCAGCCGGGACAGGGATAATTCACCCCTCCACTTT. This translates into CASSRDRDNSPLHF.

A word on this clone: The same CDR3 also results from other DNA sequences found in this sample. The chain is built from TRBV9 and TRBJ2-2; D unresolved. Trimming cost V 0 bases and J 2 bases, with 8 bases left between them. Germline CDR1 and CDR2: SGDLS and YYNGEE. This CDR3 spans 15 amino acids. The CDR3 region is CASSVVAGNTGELFF. CDR3 DNA: TGTGCCAGCAGCGTAGTGGCAGGAAACACCGGGGAGCTGTTTTTT.

The rearrangement uses TRBV25-1 and TRBJ2-1, with 8 bases fitting TRBD2. V lost 1 base, J lost 2 bases, and 7 bases stayed unmatched. Germline V gene sequence: CDR1 MGHDK, CDR2 SYGVNS. The length of the CDR3 is 17 residues. As DNA, the CDR3 is TGTGCCAGCAGTGAATCCGGGGGGGGGCCAGCCTACAATGAGCAGTTCTTC. Amino acid sequence: CASSESGGGPAYNEQFF.

The CDR3 DNA is TGTGCCAGCAGCCTCACGGGACAGGGGCACAATGAGCAGTTCTTC. Translating gives CASSLTGQGHNEQFF. The rearrangement uses TRBV6-5 and TRBJ2-1, with TRBD1 identical over 10 bases. CDR3 length: 15 amino acids. Germline assignment: CDR1 MNHEY and CDR2 SVGAGI. V lost 6 bases, J lost 5 bases, and 7 bases stayed unmatched.